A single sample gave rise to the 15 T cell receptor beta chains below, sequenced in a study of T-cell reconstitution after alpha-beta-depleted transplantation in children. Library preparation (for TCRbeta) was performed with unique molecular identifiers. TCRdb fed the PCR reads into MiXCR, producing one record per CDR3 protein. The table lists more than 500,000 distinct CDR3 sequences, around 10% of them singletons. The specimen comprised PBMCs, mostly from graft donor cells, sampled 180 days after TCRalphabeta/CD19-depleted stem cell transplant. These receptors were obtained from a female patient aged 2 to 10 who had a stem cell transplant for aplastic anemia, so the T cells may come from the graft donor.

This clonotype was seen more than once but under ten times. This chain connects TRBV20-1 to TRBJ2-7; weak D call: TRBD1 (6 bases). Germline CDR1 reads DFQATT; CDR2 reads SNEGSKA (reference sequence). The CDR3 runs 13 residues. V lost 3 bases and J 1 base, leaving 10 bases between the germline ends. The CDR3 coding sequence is TGCAGTGCTAGCCGGACAGCATCCTACGAGCAGTACTTC. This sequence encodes CSASRTASYEQYF.

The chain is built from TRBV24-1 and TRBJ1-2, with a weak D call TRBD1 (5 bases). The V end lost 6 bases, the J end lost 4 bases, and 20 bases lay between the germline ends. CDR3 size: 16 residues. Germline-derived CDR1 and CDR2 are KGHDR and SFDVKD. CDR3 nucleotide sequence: TGTGCCACCAGTTCAGGGTCCCCCACGATGGTCTATGGCTACACCTTC. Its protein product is CATSSGSPTMVYGYTF.

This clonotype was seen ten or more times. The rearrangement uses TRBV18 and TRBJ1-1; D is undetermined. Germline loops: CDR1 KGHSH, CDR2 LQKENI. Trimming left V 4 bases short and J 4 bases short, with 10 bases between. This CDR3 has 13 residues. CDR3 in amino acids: CASSLGSGTEAFF. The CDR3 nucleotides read TGTGCCAGCTCACTGGGGAGCGGCACTGAAGCTTTCTTT.

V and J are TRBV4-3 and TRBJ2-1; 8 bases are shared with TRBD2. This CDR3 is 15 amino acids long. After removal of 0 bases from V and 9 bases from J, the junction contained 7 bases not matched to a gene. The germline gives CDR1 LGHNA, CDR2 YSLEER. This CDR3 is CASSQESGGPGEQFF. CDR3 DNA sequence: TGCGCCAGCAGCCAAGAATCGGGAGGGCCGGGTGAGCAGTTCTTC.

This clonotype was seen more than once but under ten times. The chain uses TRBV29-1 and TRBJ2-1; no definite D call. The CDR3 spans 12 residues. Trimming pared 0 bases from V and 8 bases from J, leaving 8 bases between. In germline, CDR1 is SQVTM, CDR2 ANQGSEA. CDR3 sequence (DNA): TGCAGCGTTGAAGATATGTGGGATGAGCAGTTCTTC. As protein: CSVEDMWDEQFF.

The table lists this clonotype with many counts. CDR3 sequence: CASSQGPPETQYF. The CDR3 DNA is TGTGCCAGCAGCCAAGGTCCCCCAGAGACCCAGTACTTC. The V and J genes are TRBV3-1 and TRBJ2-5; D unresolved. Looked up from germline, CDR1 is LGHDT and CDR2 is YNNKEL (reference sequence). V gave up 1 base and J gave up 4 bases, with 7 bases separating them. This CDR3 has 13 residues.

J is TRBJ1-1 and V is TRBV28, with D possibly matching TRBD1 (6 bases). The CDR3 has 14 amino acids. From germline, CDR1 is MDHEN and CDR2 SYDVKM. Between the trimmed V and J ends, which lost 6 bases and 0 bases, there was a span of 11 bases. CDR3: CASRDSFMNTEAFF. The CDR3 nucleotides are TGTGCCAGCAGGGACAGCTTCATGAACACTGAAGCTTTCTTT.

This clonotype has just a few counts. CDR3 region: CASGWDASGPYEQYF. The CDR3 DNA reads TGTGCCAGCGGCTGGGACGCCTCAGGTCCCTACGAGCAGTACTTC. The J gene is TRBJ2-7, the V gene TRBV5-4; D might be TRBD1 or TRBD2, each matching 5 bases. Germline V gives CDR1 SGHNT, CDR2 YYREEE (reference sequence). This CDR3 spans 15 amino acids. V lost 7 bases, J lost 2 bases, and 19 bases lay in between.

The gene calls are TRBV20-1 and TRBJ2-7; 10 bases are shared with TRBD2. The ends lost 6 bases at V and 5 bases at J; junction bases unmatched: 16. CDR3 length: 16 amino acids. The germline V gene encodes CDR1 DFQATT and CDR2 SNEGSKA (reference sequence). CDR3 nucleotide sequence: TGCAGTGCAAGCCCCTTCCTAGCGGGAGTAATAGACGAGCAGTACTTC. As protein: CSASPFLAGVIDEQYF.

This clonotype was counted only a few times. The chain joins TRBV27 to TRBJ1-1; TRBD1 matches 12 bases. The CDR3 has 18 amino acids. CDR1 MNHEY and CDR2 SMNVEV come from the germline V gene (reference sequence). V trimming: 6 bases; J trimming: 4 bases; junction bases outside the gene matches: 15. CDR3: CASSRSGTGGWGATEAFF. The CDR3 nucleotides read TGTGCCAGCAGCAGATCCGGGACAGGGGGCTGGGGAGCCACTGAAGCTTTCTTT.

CDR3 protein: CSASPLAGGTDTQYF. The CDR3 DNA sequence: TGCAGTGCTAGCCCTCTCGCGGGGGGCACAGATACGCAGTATTTT. The chain recombines TRBV20-1 with TRBJ2-3; 7 bases match TRBD2. J gave up 1 base and V 3 bases, and 7 bases lay outside the gene matches. Germline V lookup: CDR1 DFQATT, CDR2 SNEGSKA (reference sequence). The CDR3 is 15 residues long.

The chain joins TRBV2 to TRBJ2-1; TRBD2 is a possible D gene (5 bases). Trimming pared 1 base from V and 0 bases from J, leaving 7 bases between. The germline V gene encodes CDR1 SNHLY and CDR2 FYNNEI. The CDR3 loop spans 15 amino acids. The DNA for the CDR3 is TGTGCCAGCAGTGAAGGCGGGTACTCCTACAATGAGCAGTTCTTC. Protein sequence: CASSEGGYSYNEQFF. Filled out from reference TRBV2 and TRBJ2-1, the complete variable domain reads EPEVTQTPSHQVTQMGQEVILRCVPISNHLYFYWYRQILGQKVEFLVSFYNNEISEKSEIFDDQFSVERPDGSNFTLKIRSTKLEDSAMYFCASSEGGYSYNEQFFGPGTRLTVL.

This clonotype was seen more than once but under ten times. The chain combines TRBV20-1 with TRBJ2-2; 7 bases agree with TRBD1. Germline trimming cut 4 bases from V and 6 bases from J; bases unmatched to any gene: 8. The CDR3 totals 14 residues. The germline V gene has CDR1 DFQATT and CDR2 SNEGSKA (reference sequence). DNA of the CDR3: TGCAGTGCTATGCGGACAGGCCTGGCCGGGGAGCTGTTTTTT. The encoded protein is CSAMRTGLAGELFF.

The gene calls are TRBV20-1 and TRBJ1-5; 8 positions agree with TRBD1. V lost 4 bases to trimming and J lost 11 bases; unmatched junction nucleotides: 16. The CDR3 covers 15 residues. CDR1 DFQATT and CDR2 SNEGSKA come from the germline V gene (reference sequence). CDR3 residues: CSANPDGSGGRAQHF. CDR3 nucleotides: TGCAGTGCTAACCCCGACGGGTCAGGGGGCCGTGCCCAGCATTTT.

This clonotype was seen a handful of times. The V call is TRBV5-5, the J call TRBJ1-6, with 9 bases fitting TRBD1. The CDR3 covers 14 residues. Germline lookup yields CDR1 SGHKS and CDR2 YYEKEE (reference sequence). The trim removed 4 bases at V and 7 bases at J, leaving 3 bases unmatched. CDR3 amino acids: CASSGDRVNSPLHF. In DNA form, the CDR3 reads TGTGCCAGCAGCGGGGACAGGGTGAATTCACCCCTCCACTTT. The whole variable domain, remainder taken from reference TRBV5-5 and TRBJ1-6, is DAGVTQSPTHLIKTRGQQVTLRCSPISGHKSVSWYQQVLGQGPQFIFQYYEKEERGRGNFPDRFSARQFPNYSSELNVNALLLGDSALYLCASSGDRVNSPLHFGNGTRLTVT.